Sequencing of this TCR beta chain was carried out in a study of PD-L1 blockade in urothelial cancer. About the study: Blood-derived samples held a median around 140,000 T cells.

Generated by immunoSEQ multiplex PCR, the TCRdb table keeps only in-frame clones and is missing some. The sample yields approximately 110,000 clones, around 82% seen once. The CDR3 sequence is 13 residues long. Trimming shortened V by 6 bases and J by 5 bases, and 14 bases separated the two germline ends. CDR1 MDHEN and CDR2 SYDVKM come from the germline V gene. The sequence came from a man aged 45-65 years with urothelial cancer. The chain carries TRBV28 and TRBJ2-7; D is unclear. Sequencing used PBMCs, obtained around atezolizumab (anti-PD-L1) treatment. Here the CDR3 reads CASSLQAPNEQYF. CDR3 coding DNA: TGTGCCAGCAGCCTTCAGGCTCCCAACGAGCAGTACTTC. Variable domain in full (rest from reference TRBV28 and TRBJ2-7): DVKVTQSSRYLVKRTGEKVFLECVQDMDHENMFWYRQDPGLGLRLIYFSYDVKMKEKGDIPEGYSVSREKKERFSLILESASTNQTSMYLCASSLQAPNEQYFGPGTRLTVT.